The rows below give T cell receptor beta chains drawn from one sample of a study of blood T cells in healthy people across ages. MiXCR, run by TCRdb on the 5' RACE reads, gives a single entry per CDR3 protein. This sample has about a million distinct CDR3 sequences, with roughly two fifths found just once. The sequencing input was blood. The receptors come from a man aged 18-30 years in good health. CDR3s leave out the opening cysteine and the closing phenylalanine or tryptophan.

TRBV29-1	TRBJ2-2	SASGLAANTGELF
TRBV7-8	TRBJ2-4	ASSFLSGLGKNIQY
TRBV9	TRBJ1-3	ASSVGSTGNTIY
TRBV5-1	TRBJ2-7	ASSSRGLGARYEQY
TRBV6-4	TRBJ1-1	ASSLDRDAEAF
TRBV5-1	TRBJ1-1	ASSLSGVVNTEAF
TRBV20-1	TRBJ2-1	SARDRLAGGLSYNEQF
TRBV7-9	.	ASSSASVGMYEQY
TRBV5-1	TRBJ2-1	ASSFSSLEQF
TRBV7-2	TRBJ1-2	ASSPGGTGNYGYT
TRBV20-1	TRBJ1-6	SARVARGIYNSPLH
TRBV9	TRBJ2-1	ASSVRGRSYNEQF
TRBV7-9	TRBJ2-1	ASSPVAGAGEQF
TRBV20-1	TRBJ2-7	SARPIAGADNEQY
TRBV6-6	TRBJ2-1	ASSQSGKGQNYNEQF
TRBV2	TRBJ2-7	ASSEGVEYEQY
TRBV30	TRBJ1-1	AWSVDYGTEAF
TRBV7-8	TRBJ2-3	ASSPRTLDTQY